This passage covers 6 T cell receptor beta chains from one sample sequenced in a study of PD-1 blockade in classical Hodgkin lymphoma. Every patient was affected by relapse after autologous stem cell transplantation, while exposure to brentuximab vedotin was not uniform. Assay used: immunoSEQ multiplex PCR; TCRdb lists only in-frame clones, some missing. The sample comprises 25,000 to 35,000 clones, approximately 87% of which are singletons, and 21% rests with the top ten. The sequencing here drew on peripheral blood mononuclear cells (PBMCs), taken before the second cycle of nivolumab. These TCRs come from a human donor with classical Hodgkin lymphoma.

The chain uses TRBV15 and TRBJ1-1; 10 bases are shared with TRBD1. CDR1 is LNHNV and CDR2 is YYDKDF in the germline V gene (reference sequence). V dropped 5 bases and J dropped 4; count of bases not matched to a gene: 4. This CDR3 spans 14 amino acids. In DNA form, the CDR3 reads TGTGCCACCAGCCTCCGGACAGGGGGCACTGAAGCTTTCTTT. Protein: CATSLRTGGTEAFF.

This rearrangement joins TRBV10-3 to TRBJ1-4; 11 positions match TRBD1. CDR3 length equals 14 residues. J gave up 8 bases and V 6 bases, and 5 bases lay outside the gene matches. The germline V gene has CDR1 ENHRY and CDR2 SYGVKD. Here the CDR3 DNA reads TGTGCCATCAGCCCGGGACAGGGGGAGGAAAAACTGTTTTTT. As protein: CAISPGQGEEKLFF.

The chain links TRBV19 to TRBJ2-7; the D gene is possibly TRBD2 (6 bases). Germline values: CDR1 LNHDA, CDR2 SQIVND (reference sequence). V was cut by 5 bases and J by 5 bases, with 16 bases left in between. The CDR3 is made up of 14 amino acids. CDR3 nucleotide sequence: TGTGCCAGTAGTCAGCCCGGGAGTCGCCACGAGCAGTACTTC. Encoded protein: CASSQPGSRHEQYF.

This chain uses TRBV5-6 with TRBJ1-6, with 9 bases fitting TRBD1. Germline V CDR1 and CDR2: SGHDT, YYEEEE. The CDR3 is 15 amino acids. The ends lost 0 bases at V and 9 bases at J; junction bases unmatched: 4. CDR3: CASSLGQGVISPLHF. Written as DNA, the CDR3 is TGTGCCAGCAGCTTGGGACAGGGGGTTATTTCACCCCTCCACTTT.

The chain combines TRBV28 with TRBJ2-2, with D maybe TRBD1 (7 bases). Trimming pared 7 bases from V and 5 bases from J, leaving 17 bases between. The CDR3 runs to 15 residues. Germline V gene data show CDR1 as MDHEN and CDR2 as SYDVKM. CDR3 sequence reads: CASTTAAGGTGELFF. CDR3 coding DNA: TGTGCCAGCACCACGGCGGCAGGGGGGACCGGGGAGCTGTTTTTT.

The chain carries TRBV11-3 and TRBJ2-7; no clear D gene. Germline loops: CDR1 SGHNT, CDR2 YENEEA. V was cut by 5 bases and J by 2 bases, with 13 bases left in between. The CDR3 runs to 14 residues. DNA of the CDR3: TGTGCCAGCAGCCGAATCGACGGGCCCTACGAGCAGTACTTC. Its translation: CASSRIDGPYEQYF.